Following are 14 T cell receptor beta chains from one sample sequenced in a study of T cells of healthy individuals. TCRdb redid the calling of the 5' RACE reads with MiXCR, one entry per CDR3 protein. This table has about 60,000 distinct CDR3 sequences, about 16% appearing once. These receptors were collected from a human donor in good health.

This clonotype was detected ten times or more. The J gene is TRBJ2-7, the V gene TRBV27; 8 positions match TRBD1. The CDR3 contains 13 residues. From germline, CDR1 is MNHEY and CDR2 SMNVEV (reference sequence). V lost 1 base to trimming and J lost 5 bases; unmatched junction nucleotides: 1. CDR3: CASSLLQGDEQYF. The CDR3 bases are TGTGCCAGCAGTTTATTACAGGGGGACGAGCAGTACTTC.

As regards this clonotype: Given a much more abundant clone one base away, this may be a read error. This chain joins TRBV28 and TRBJ2-3; D could derive from TRBD1 or TRBD2 (6 bases each). Trimming took off 1 base at V and 3 bases at J, with 26 bases between the two ends. The CDR3 totals 20 residues. Per the germline V gene, CDR1 is MDHEN and CDR2 is SYDVKM. The CDR3 loop reads CASSLFKGWDHREETDTQYF. The DNA for the CDR3 is TGTGCCAGCAGTTTATTCAAAGGGTGGGACCACAGGGAGGAGACAGATACGCAGTATTTT.

V usage is TRBV7-9 and J usage is TRBJ2-1; a possible D gene is TRBD2 (5 bases). The length of the CDR3 is 18 residues. Germline CDR1 and CDR2: SEHNR and FQNEAQ (reference sequence). V lost 11 bases to trimming and J lost 1 base, with 27 bases between them. In DNA form, the CDR3 reads TGTGCCTGCACCCCAAGAGGAGGAGCCCTTCCTTCCTACAATGAGCAGTTCTTC. It is translated as CACTPRGGALPSYNEQFF. The whole variable domain, filled in from reference TRBV7-9 and TRBJ2-1, reads DTGVSQNPRHKITKRGQNVTFRCDPISEHNRLYWYRQTLGQGPEFLTYFQNEAQLEKSRLLSDRFSAERPKGSFSTLEIQRTEQGDSAMYLCACTPRGGALPSYNEQFFGPGTRLTVL.

The CDR3 loop reads CASSLGRFSGADTQYF. The CDR3 region has the DNA TGCGCCAGCAGCTTGGGGCGATTCTCAGGGGCAGATACGCAGTATTTT. This chain uses TRBV5-1 with TRBJ2-3; D is possibly TRBD1 (6 bases). Looked up from germline, CDR1 is SGHRS and CDR2 is YFSETQ. This CDR3 contains 16 residues. Trimming stripped 0 bases from V and 4 bases from J, with 15 bases between.

The J gene is TRBJ2-1, the V gene TRBV12-3 or TRBV12-4; 10 positions agree with TRBD2. CDR3 length: 15 residues. V lost 6 bases, J lost 7 bases, and 9 bases stayed unmatched. In DNA form, the CDR3 reads TGTGCCAGCAGCTGGGGACTAGCGATTACGAATGAGCAGTTCTTC. Translation: CASSWGLAITNEQFF.

This clonotype was counted ten times or more. The genes are TRBV4-3 and TRBJ2-2; 8 bases are shared with TRBD2. Trimming at V came to 4 bases and at J to 4 bases, leaving 11 bases not matched to a gene. The CDR3 has 17 residues. CDR1 is LGHNA, CDR2 YSLEER, per germline. The CDR3 sequence is CASSRLTTGRATGELFF. CDR3 DNA sequence: TGCGCCAGCAGCCGCCTGACTACCGGGAGGGCCACCGGGGAGCTGTTTTTT.

As concerns this clonotype: This may be a read error, as it is one base from a much larger clone. The chain uses TRBV3-1 and TRBJ1-4, with D perhaps matching TRBD1 (5 bases). Between the trimmed V and J ends, which lost 1 base and 10 bases, there was a span of 16 bases. Per germline, CDR1 LGHDT and CDR2 YNNKEL (reference sequence). The CDR3 covers 15 residues. The DNA for the CDR3 is TGTGCCAGCAGCCAAGTCCGGGGGGAAGGTGTAAAACTGTTTTTT. It codes for CASSQVRGEGVKLFF.

The chain has TRBV13 and TRBJ1-1; 9 bases line up with TRBD1. This CDR3 spans 15 amino acids. The J segment lost 4 bases and the V segment lost 3 bases, leaving 6 bases of the junction unmatched. CDR1 is PRHDT, CDR2 FYEKMQ, per germline (reference sequence). This CDR3 reads CASSFGPGQGTEAFF. As DNA, the CDR3 is TGTGCCAGCAGCTTCGGCCCGGGACAGGGCACTGAAGCTTTCTTT.

This clonotype was detected many times. The chain employs TRBV30 and TRBJ1-1; D possibly corresponds to TRBD1 (5 bases). The CDR3 loop spans 15 amino acids. Germline lookup yields CDR1 GTSNPN and CDR2 SVGIG (reference sequence). V was cut by 0 bases and J by 1 base, with 12 bases left in between. The CDR3 DNA follows: TGTGCCTGGAGTGTAAGGGGCCGGCCGAACACTGAAGCTTTCTTT. Translated: CAWSVRGRPNTEAFF.

There are a few counts of this clonotype. The chain combines TRBV29-1 with TRBJ2-7; 7 bases match TRBD1. This CDR3 is built from 14 residues. Germline values: CDR1 SQVTM, CDR2 ANQGSEA. The V gene end was trimmed by 4 bases and the J gene end by 6 bases; junction bases not matched to a gene: 12. CDR3 sequence reads: CSVGQTGAESEQYF. CDR3 sequence (DNA): TGCAGCGTTGGCCAAACAGGGGCAGAGAGCGAGCAGTACTTC.

The chain has TRBV19 and TRBJ2-3, with D perhaps TRBD2 (5 bases). CDR1 is LNHDA, CDR2 SQIVND, per germline (reference sequence). The CDR3 is 14 residues long. V lost 8 bases and J 1 base, leaving 13 bases between the germline ends. The CDR3: CASSIGLRTDTQYF. The CDR3 bases are TGTGCCAGTTCGATAGGACTCCGCACAGATACGCAGTATTTT.

Turning to this clonotype: One base away lies a much larger clone, so this may be a sequencing read error. The chain employs TRBV29-1 and TRBJ2-1, with TRBD2 matching over 7 bases. CDR1 is SQVTM, CDR2 ANQGSEA, per germline. The CDR3 is made up of 12 amino acids. Unmatched junction bases numbered 9, after V lost 7 bases and J lost 9 bases. CDR3 protein: CSAQPGGPEQFF. The CDR3, as DNA: TGCAGCGCTCAACCGGGGGGTCCTGAGCAGTTCTTC.

The chain links TRBV15 to TRBJ2-7; D gene ambiguous. The germline V gene encodes CDR1 LNHNV and CDR2 YYDKDF (reference sequence). The V end was cut by 0 bases, the J end by 3 bases, with 6 bases between. The length of the CDR3 is 13 residues. The CDR3 DNA sequence: TGTGCCACCAGCAGAGATAACGGCTACGAGCAGTACTTC. It translates to CATSRDNGYEQYF.

This clonotype was counted only a few times. The chain has TRBV7-9 and TRBJ1-3; D unclear. Germline loops: CDR1 SEHNR, CDR2 FQNEAQ (reference sequence). The CDR3 length is 12 residues. Trimming removed 5 bases at V and 8 bases at J, with 10 bases between. The CDR3 reads CASSPMGDTIYF. Written as DNA, the CDR3 is TGTGCCAGCAGCCCTATGGGTGACACCATATATTTT.